This entry concerns a single TCR beta chain. Antigen specificity is unknown. The data were obtained in a study of CD8 T cells in ankylosing spondylitis. General observations from the study: There was reportedly significant enrichment of clones that were disease-linked in matched ankylosing spondylitis synovial fluid. Relatively scarce in peripheral blood, disease-linked clones were CD8+.

The CDR3 spans 15 residues. Trimming at V came to 5 bases and at J to 8 bases, leaving 6 bases not matched to a gene. Germline loops: CDR1 DFQATT, CDR2 SNEGSKA (reference sequence). TCRdb analysed the 5' RACE reads with MiXCR anew, one entry per CDR3 protein. The data hold 200,000 to 250,000 distinct CDR3 sequences, with around 25% observed a single time. The chain combines TRBV20-1 with TRBJ2-1; 16 bases are a match to TRBD2. This TCR was recovered from a male donor with ankylosing spondylitis or in good health (not recorded which). Sequenced: blood, either unsorted or a sorted T cell fraction (not recorded which). The CDR3 coding sequence is TGCAGTGCTGCCGGGACTAGCGGGAGGGTCCATGAGCAGTTCTTC. As protein: CSAAGTSGRVHEQFF.